These 28 T cell receptor beta chains came from one sample sequenced in a study of OX40 agonist ivuxolimab in advanced cancers. The assay was immunoSEQ multiplex PCR, and TCRdb's table has in-frame clones only and misses some. The sample consists of about 45,000 clones, around 80% of them appearing once. The sequences come from CD4+ or CD8+ T cells sorted from blood, collected in a trial of the OX40 agonist ivuxolimab. The receptors stem from an adult with an advanced solid tumor such as melanoma, head and neck, liver or kidney cancer.

V is TRBV2 and J is TRBJ2-7; D is uncertain. The CDR3 runs to 12 residues. Deletions cut 6 bases from V and 2 bases from J, with 8 bases between. Germline values: CDR1 SNHLY, CDR2 FYNNEI. The CDR3 here is CASREWAYEQYF. In DNA, the CDR3 is TGTGCCAGCAGGGAATGGGCCTACGAGCAGTACTTC.

This clone came up once. This chain links TRBV5-4 with TRBJ2-3; D unclear. V gave up 4 bases and J gave up 2 bases, with 5 bases separating them. This CDR3 spans 12 amino acids. Germline V CDR1 and CDR2: SGHNT, YYREEE (reference sequence). The CDR3 here is CASSTNTDTQYF. The CDR3 DNA reads as TGTGCCAGCAGCACAAACACAGATACGCAGTATTTT.

The gene calls are TRBV18 and TRBJ2-6, with TRBD2 identical over 10 bases. The CDR3 has 17 residues. Germline V gene lookup returns CDR1 KGHSH and CDR2 LQKENI. The ends lost 4 bases at V and 0 bases at J; junction bases unmatched: 3. CDR3 nucleotides: TGTGCCAGCTCACGGACTAGCGGAGGCTCTGGGGCCAACGTCCTGACTTTC. The encoded protein is CASSRTSGGSGANVLTF. The entire variable domain, with the rest obtained from reference TRBV18 and TRBJ2-6, is as follows: NAGVMQNPRHLVRRRGQEARLRCSPMKGHSHVYWYRQLPEEGLKFMVYLQKENIIDESGMPKERFSAEFPKEGPSILRIQQVVRGDSAAYFCASSRTSGGSGANVLTFGAGSRLTVL.

About this clone: One junction end does not reproduce the germline sequence, and a read error may be involved. This chain joins TRBV7-9 and TRBJ2-1; 8 bases map to TRBD2. This CDR3 spans 16 amino acids. Germline lookup yields CDR1 SEHNR and CDR2 FQNEAQ (reference sequence). As DNA, the CDR3 is TGTGCCAGCAGTTTTTTTAGCGGGATCATCTACAAAGAGCAGTTCTTC. It specifies CASSFFSGIIYKEQFF. The full variable domain, rest sourced from reference TRBV7-9 and TRBJ2-1, is DTGVSQNPRHKITKRGQNVTFRCDPISEHNRLYWYRQTLGQGPEFLTYFQNEAQLEKSRLLSDRFSAERPKGSFSTLEIQRTEQGDSAMYLCASSFFSGIIYKEQFFGPGTRLTVL.

This rearrangement joins TRBV13 to TRBJ1-4; no clear D. Germline V gene data show CDR1 as PRHDT and CDR2 as FYEKMQ (reference sequence). CDR3 length: 16 amino acids. V was pared by 2 bases and J by 0 bases, with 10 bases between. CDR3 sequence reads: CASSLRAGSTNEKLFF. In nucleotides, the CDR3 is TGTGCCAGCAGCTTAAGGGCGGGTTCAACTAATGAAAAACTGTTTTTT.

V and J are TRBV5-1 and TRBJ1-1, with a possible D match to TRBD1 (6 bases). V gave up 2 bases and J gave up 5 bases, with 16 bases separating them. CDR1 SGHRS and CDR2 YFSETQ come from the germline V gene. The CDR3 spans 15 residues. In nucleotides, the CDR3 is TGCGCCAGCAGCTTTGGGGGGCCGGGAATAACTGAAGCTTTCTTT. This codes for CASSFGGPGITEAFF.

The rearrangement joins TRBV7-6 to TRBJ2-5; a weak D match, TRBD1 (5 bases). The assigned J gene may be wrong: the sequence end matches TRBJ2-7 better. This CDR3 has 14 amino acids. Germline-derived CDR1 and CDR2 are SGHVS and FNYEAQ. The CDR3 DNA is TGTGCCAGCAGCTTACACGACAGAAACTACGAGCAGTACTTC. Its protein product is CASSLHDRNYEQYF.

Only a few counts were recorded for this clone. The V and J genes are TRBV4-2 and TRBJ1-2; D is possibly TRBD1 (6 bases). This CDR3 is built from 15 residues. The germline V gene has CDR1 LGHNA and CDR2 YNFKEQ. The ends were cut back, 6 bases at V and 2 bases at J, with 16 bases in the middle. The CDR3 sequence is CASSQGQAPNYGYTF. The DNA for the CDR3 is TGTGCCAGCAGTCAGGGGCAGGCGCCGAACTATGGCTACACCTTC.

As for this clone: A much larger clone is a single base away; this may be a read error. The same CDR3 arises from other DNA sequences in this sample as well. The rearrangement joins TRBV28 to TRBJ1-2; D uncertain. CDR1 and CDR2 (germline): MDHEN, SYDVKM. There are 12 residues in the CDR3. The V gene lost 2 bases and the J gene lost 4 bases, with 5 bases spanning the gap. The CDR3 DNA reads TGTGCCAGCAGTTTACGCCTCTATGGCTACACCTTC. Protein: CASSLRLYGYTF.

The chain combines TRBV25-1 with TRBJ1-1; TRBD1 might be the D (6 bases). The germline V gene has CDR1 MGHDK and CDR2 SYGVNS. Trimming took off 2 bases at V and 2 bases at J, with 15 bases between the two ends. This CDR3 has 16 residues. CDR3 amino acids: CASSERKAQGNTEAFF. CDR3 nucleotides: TGTGCCAGCAGTGAACGAAAGGCACAGGGAAACACTGAAGCTTTCTTT.

This clone was picked up a small number of times. The chain combines TRBV9 with TRBJ2-5, with D tentatively TRBD2 (7 bases). The CDR3 consists of 15 residues. Trimming cost V 0 bases and J 5 bases, with 14 bases left between them. Germline loops: CDR1 SGDLS, CDR2 YYNGEE. In DNA form, the CDR3 reads TGTGCCAGCAGCGTAGCGGGGGGCCTAAGGGAGACCCAGTACTTC. Protein sequence: CASSVAGGLRETQYF.

The chain has TRBV29-1 and TRBJ2-3; TRBD1 matches at 8 bases. Per germline, CDR1 SQVTM and CDR2 ANQGSEA. The V and J ends lost 4 bases and 0 bases, in that order; junction bases with no gene match: 3. The CDR3 is made up of 14 amino acids. CDR3 DNA sequence: TGCAGCGTTGGGACAGGGTCTAGCACAGATACGCAGTATTTT. It is translated as CSVGTGSSTDTQYF.

This chain connects TRBV11-2 to TRBJ2-3, with a possible D match to TRBD2 (6 bases). The germline V and J ends were trimmed by 4 bases and 2 bases, with 16 bases remaining between them. This CDR3 is 16 amino acids long. Germline V gene sequence: CDR1 SGHAT, CDR2 FQNNGV. The CDR3, as DNA: TGTGCCAGCAGCTACCGGAGGGGCCCCCACACAGATACGCAGTATTTT. It encodes CASSYRRGPHTDTQYF. The whole variable domain, filled in from reference TRBV11-2 and TRBJ2-3, reads EAGVAQSPRYKIIEKRQSVAFWCNPISGHATLYWYQQILGQGPKLLIQFQNNGVVDDSQLPKDRFSAERLKGVDSTLKIQPAKLEDSAVYLCASSYRRGPHTDTQYFGPGTRLTVL.

This clone came up once. The chain links TRBV4-2 to TRBJ2-7; D remains ambiguous. CDR1 LGHNA and CDR2 YNFKEQ come from the germline V gene. This CDR3 is 16 amino acids long. Trimming removed 2 bases from V and 0 bases from J, with 14 bases in between. The CDR3 spells CASSQRDQRSSYEQYF. CDR3 nucleotides: TGTGCCAGCAGCCAACGAGACCAGCGTAGCTCCTACGAGCAGTACTTC.

V usage is TRBV18 and J usage is TRBJ2-7; the match to TRBD2 covers 11 bases. V trimming: 6 bases; J trimming: 6 bases; junction bases outside the gene matches: 13. The CDR3 extends over 16 amino acids. Germline CDR1 and CDR2: KGHSH and LQKENI. The chain's CDR3 is CASSTKGGTSGVEQYF. CDR3 bases: TGTGCCAGCTCCACCAAGGGAGGGACTAGCGGAGTCGAGCAGTACTTC.

The J gene is TRBJ1-1, the V gene TRBV18; D remains ambiguous. The V gene lost 3 bases and the J gene lost 3 bases, with 8 bases spanning the gap. Germline-derived CDR1 and CDR2 are KGHSH and LQKENI. This CDR3 has 13 amino acids. For the CDR3, the DNA is TGTGCCAGCTCACCCCGACTGGACACTGAAGCTTTCTTT. Translated, it gives CASSPRLDTEAFF.

This clone was seen a handful of times. The CDR3 sequence is CAWNQGAETEAFF. In DNA form, the CDR3 reads TGTGCCTGGAATCAGGGGGCGGAAACTGAAGCTTTCTTT. This chain uses TRBV30 with TRBJ1-1; 8 nucleotides align to TRBD1. V was clipped by 4 bases and J by 5 bases; unmatched bases: 6. The length of the CDR3 is 13 residues. Germline CDR1 reads GTSNPN; CDR2 reads SVGIG (reference sequence).

The chain uses TRBV27 and TRBJ1-5; the D is unclear. Looked up from germline, CDR1 is MNHEY and CDR2 is SMNVEV (reference sequence). The CDR3 loop spans 18 amino acids. The V end lost 5 bases, the J end lost 3 bases, and 23 bases lay between the germline ends. The CDR3: CASSRLLDRDGLNQPQHF. In DNA form, the CDR3 reads TGTGCCAGCAGTAGGCTCTTGGACCGCGACGGGCTCAATCAGCCCCAGCATTTT.

The rearrangement joins TRBV2 to TRBJ2-2; 7 nucleotides agree with TRBD1. The V and J ends lost 6 bases and 6 bases, in that order; junction bases with no gene match: 7. The CDR3 has 14 amino acids. CDR1 and CDR2 from the germline V gene are SNHLY and FYNNEI. The CDR3 sequence: CASRGDRVAGELFF. DNA for the CDR3: TGTGCCAGCAGGGGAGACAGGGTTGCCGGGGAGCTGTTTTTT.

The chain has TRBV19 and TRBJ1-2, with 7 nucleotides matching TRBD1. Germline V gives CDR1 LNHDA, CDR2 SQIVND (reference sequence). The length of the CDR3 is 15 residues. V shed 5 bases, J shed 4 bases, and the junction held 10 bases outside the gene matches. The CDR3 reads CASSVRTGGLYGYTF. As DNA, the CDR3 is TGTGCCAGTAGTGTACGGACAGGAGGACTCTATGGCTACACCTTC.

This clone was observed a handful of times. The rearrangement links TRBV2 to TRBJ2-2; TRBD2 aligns across 12 bases. Germline CDR1 is SNHLY and CDR2 is FYNNEI. This CDR3 comprises 15 residues. V gave up 2 bases and J gave up 7 bases; unmatched junction bases: 2. The chain's CDR3 is CASSEWTSGIGELFF. The CDR3 coding sequence is TGTGCCAGCAGTGAATGGACTAGCGGGATCGGGGAGCTGTTTTTT.

The gene calls are TRBV7-6 and TRBJ2-1; a weak D match, TRBD2 (6 bases). The CDR3 covers 15 residues. Germline CDR1 reads SGHVS; CDR2 reads FNYEAQ. The V gene lost 5 bases and the J gene lost 12 bases, with 23 bases spanning the gap. The CDR3 sequence is CASSLGRDTPKGQFF. CDR3 coding DNA: TGTGCCAGCAGCCTGGGGCGGGATACTCCGAAAGGGCAGTTCTTC. Complete variable domain (other parts from reference TRBV7-6 and TRBJ2-1): GAGVSQSPRYKVTKRGQDVALRCDPISGHVSLYWYRQALGQGPEFLTYFNYEAQQDKSGLPNDRFSAERPEGSISTLTIQRTEQRDSAMYRCASSLGRDTPKGQFFGPGTRLTVL.

V gene TRBV30 combines with J gene TRBJ1-2, with TRBD1 matching over 9 bases. The V segment lost 3 bases and the J segment 4 bases; nucleotides outside the gene matches: 3. The CDR3 covers 13 residues. CDR1 GTSNPN and CDR2 SVGIG come from the germline V gene (reference sequence). Here the CDR3 DNA reads TGTGCCTGGAGGCGGACAGGGGTCTATGGCTACACCTTC. Protein product: CAWRRTGVYGYTF.

The V call is TRBV7-9, the J call TRBJ1-2; TRBD1 aligns across 7 bases. The germline V gene has CDR1 SEHNR and CDR2 FQNEAQ (reference sequence). The V segment lost 2 bases and the J segment 8 bases; nucleotides outside the gene matches: 11. CDR3 length: 15 amino acids. CDR3 protein: CASSLRGRGPAGYTF. CDR3 nucleotide sequence: TGTGCCAGCAGCTTAAGGGGGCGCGGCCCGGCAGGCTACACCTTC.

V and J are TRBV2 and TRBJ2-7; possibly TRBD2 for D (6 bases). Germline-derived CDR1 and CDR2 are SNHLY and FYNNEI. V lost 0 bases, J lost 9 bases, and 15 bases lay in between. CDR3 size: 14 residues. In nucleotides, the CDR3 is TGTGCCAGCAGTGAAGCCCGGGGAGGAGGGACGCAGTACTTC. This codes for CASSEARGGGTQYF.

The rearrangement uses TRBV2 and TRBJ2-3; D unclear. The CDR3 sequence is 14 residues long. The V end lost 10 bases, the J end lost 6 bases, and 20 bases lay between the germline ends. The germline CDR1 and CDR2 sequences are SNHLY and FYNNEI. This CDR3 is CATRPLSTIDTQYF. The DNA of the CDR3 is TGTGCCACCCGCCCCCTATCCACAATTGATACGCAGTATTTT. Filled out from reference TRBV2 and TRBJ2-3, the complete variable domain reads EPEVTQTPSHQVTQMGQEVILRCVPISNHLYFYWYRQILGQKVEFLVSFYNNEISEKSEIFDDQFSVERPDGSNFTLKIRSTKLEDSAMYFCATRPLSTIDTQYFGPGTRLTVL.

V and J are TRBV27 and TRBJ2-3, with a possible D match to TRBD2 (5 bases). Germline CDR1 and CDR2: MNHEY and SMNVEV (reference sequence). Trimming cost V 3 bases and J 9 bases, with 19 bases left between them. The CDR3 is 15 residues long. This chain's CDR3 is CASSLMGGRGRTQYF. For the CDR3, the DNA is TGTGCCAGCAGTTTGATGGGCGGGCGCGGCCGGACGCAGTATTTT.

This clone was seen a handful of times. CDR3 nucleotide sequence: TGTGCCTGGAGTGTAGGACGGCTCGCTTTCTTT. It translates to CAWSVGRLAFF. This sequence joins TRBV30 and TRBJ1-1; D uncertain. The CDR3 is 11 residues long. Germline V gene data show CDR1 as GTSNPN and CDR2 as SVGIG (reference sequence). The germline V and J ends were trimmed by 0 bases and 11 bases, with 10 bases remaining between them.